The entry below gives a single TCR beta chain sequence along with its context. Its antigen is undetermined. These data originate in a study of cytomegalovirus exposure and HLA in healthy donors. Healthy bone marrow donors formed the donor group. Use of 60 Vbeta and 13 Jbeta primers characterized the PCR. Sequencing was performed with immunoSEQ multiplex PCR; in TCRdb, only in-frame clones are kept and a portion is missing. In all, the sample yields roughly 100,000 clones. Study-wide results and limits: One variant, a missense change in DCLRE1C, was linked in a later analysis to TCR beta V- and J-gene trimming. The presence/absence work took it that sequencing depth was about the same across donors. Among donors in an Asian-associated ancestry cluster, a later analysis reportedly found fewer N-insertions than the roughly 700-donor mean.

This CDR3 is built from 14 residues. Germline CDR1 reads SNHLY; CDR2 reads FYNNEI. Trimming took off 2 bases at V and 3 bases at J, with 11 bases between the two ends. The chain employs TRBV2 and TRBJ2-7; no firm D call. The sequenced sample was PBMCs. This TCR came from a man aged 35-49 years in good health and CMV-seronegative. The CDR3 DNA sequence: TGTGCCAGCAGTGAAAGTGCAGGCAGCTACGAGCAGTACTTC. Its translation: CASSESAGSYEQYF. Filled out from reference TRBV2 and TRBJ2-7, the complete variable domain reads EPEVTQTPSHQVTQMGQEVILRCVPISNHLYFYWYRQILGQKVEFLVSFYNNEISEKSEIFDDQFSVERPDGSNFTLKIRSTKLEDSAMYFCASSESAGSYEQYFGPGTRLTVT.